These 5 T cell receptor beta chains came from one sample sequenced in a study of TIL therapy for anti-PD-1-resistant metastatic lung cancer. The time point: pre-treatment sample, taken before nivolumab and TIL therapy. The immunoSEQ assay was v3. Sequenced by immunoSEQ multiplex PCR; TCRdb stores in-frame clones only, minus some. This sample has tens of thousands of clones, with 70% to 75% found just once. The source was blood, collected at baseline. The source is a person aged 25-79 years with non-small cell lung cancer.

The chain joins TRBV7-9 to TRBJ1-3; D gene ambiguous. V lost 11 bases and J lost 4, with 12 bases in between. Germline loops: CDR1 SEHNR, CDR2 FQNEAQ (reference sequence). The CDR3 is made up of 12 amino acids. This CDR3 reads CAGGEAGNTIYF. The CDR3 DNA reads TGTGCCGGCGGGGAGGCGGGAAACACCATATATTTT.

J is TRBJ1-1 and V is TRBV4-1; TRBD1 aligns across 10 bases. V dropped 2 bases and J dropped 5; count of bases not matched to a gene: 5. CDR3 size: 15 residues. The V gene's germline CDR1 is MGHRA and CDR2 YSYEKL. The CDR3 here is CASSQIDRGLTEAFF. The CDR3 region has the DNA TGCGCCAGCAGCCAAATCGACAGGGGGCTTACTGAAGCTTTCTTT.

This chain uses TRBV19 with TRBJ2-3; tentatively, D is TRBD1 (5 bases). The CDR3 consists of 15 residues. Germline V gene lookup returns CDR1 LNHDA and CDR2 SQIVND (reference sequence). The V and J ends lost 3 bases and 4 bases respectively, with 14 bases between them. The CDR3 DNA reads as TGTGCCAGTAGTATGAGGCAGGGAACATCAGATACGCAGTATTTT. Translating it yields CASSMRQGTSDTQYF.

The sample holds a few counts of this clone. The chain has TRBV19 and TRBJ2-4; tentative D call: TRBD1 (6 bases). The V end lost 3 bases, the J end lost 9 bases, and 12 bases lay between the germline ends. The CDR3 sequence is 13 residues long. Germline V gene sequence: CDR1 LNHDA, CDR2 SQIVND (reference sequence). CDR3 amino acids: CASSIPGAAIQYF. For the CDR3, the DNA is TGTGCCAGTAGTATCCCAGGGGCTGCCATTCAGTACTTC.

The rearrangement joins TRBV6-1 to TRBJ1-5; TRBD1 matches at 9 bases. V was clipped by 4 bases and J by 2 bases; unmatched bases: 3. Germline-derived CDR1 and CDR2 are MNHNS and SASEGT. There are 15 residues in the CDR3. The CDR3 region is CASSGGQGGNQPQHF. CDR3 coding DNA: TGTGCCAGCAGTGGGGGACAGGGCGGCAATCAGCCCCAGCATTTT.